These T cell receptor beta chains were read from a single sample in a study of T cell changes during pregnancy in multiple sclerosis. Sequencing was performed with immunoSEQ multiplex PCR; in TCRdb, only in-frame clones are kept and a portion is missing. The table has under 85,000 clones, around 91% seen once; the top ten hold 1.3% to 1.5%. This specimen consisted of peripheral blood, obtained in the third trimester of pregnancy. These receptors originate from a female donor in good health, enrolled as a control in a pregnancy study. CDR3s include the opening cysteine and the closing phenylalanine or tryptophan. Each record gives: V gene, CDR3 protein.

v_gene: TRBV7-3; CDR3aa: CASSSNPGAGKYNEQFF
v_gene: TRBV28; CDR3aa: CASSFSGQATASYNSPLHF
v_gene: TRBV4-3; CDR3aa: CASSQDRTGGVGQPQHF
v_gene: TRBV4-2; CDR3aa: CASTDGGTDTQYF
v_gene: TRBV7-7; CDR3aa: CASRRDTNTGELFF
v_gene: TRBV28; CDR3aa: CASMGTSGPQETQYF
v_gene: TRBV12-1; CDR3aa: CASKIRTEAFF
v_gene: TRBV5-6; CDR3aa: CASSLGTGGGTEAFF
v_gene: TRBV14; CDR3aa: CASGRDNLYEQYF
v_gene: TRBV9; CDR3aa: CASSQKLNTEAFF
v_gene: TRBV13; CDR3aa: CASSSPGTAFTGELFF
v_gene: TRBV6-4; CDR3aa: CASSEEPLLTGELFF
v_gene: TRBV5-1; CDR3aa: CASSPGQTYEQYF
v_gene: TRBV13; CDR3aa: CASSRLGETQYF
v_gene: TRBV5-1; CDR3aa: CASSLGSGGYEQYF
v_gene: TRBV29-1; CDR3aa: CSVTGTNTEAFF
v_gene: TRBV5-6; CDR3aa: CASSSSGDSLNEKLFF
v_gene: TRBV7-9; CDR3aa: CASRSGTGHEKLFF
v_gene: TRBV7-2; CDR3aa: CASRRQGSNYGYTF
v_gene: TRBV2; CDR3aa: CASSRTGYNEKLFF
v_gene: TRBV7-2; CDR3aa: CASSLYLAGRQDNIQYF
v_gene: TRBV6-6; CDR3aa: CASSYSKGGPTDTQYF
v_gene: TRBV7-9; CDR3aa: CASSIQGINSPLHF
v_gene: TRBV15; CDR3aa: CATTPGLAVYNEQFF
v_gene: TRBV4-1; CDR3aa: CASSQVISDTQYF
v_gene: TRBV2; CDR3aa: CASSPDRGGQPQHF
v_gene: TRBV28; CDR3aa: CASSRPVQGYGYTF
v_gene: TRBV4-3; CDR3aa: CASSQELASSYEQYF
v_gene: TRBV7-8; CDR3aa: CASLAWTGGTNVLTF
v_gene: TRBV18; CDR3aa: CASSPGSTDTQYF
v_gene: TRBV13; CDR3aa: CASSPNFYRGLGNEQFF
v_gene: TRBV6-6; CDR3aa: CASSSTGYTF
v_gene: TRBV13; CDR3aa: CASSTRQNTGELFF
v_gene: TRBV30; CDR3aa: CAWSVGRQGGYTF
v_gene: TRBV19; CDR3aa: CASSMGMVGANTGELFF
v_gene: TRBV28; CDR3aa: CASRLYYNEQFF
v_gene: TRBV28; CDR3aa: CASLQGYEQYF
v_gene: TRBV4-3; CDR3aa: CASSFRTGDTGELFF
v_gene: TRBV4-3; CDR3aa: CASSQDPFPGQPQHF
v_gene: TRBV6-4; CDR3aa: CASSDSAGGLDTQYF
v_gene: TRBV13; CDR3aa: CASSLEGQGNSPLHF
v_gene: TRBV5-6; CDR3aa: CASSLSDSPLHF
v_gene: TRBV27; CDR3aa: CASTTGSGELFF
v_gene: TRBV9; CDR3aa: CASSVETSGGATDTQYF
v_gene: TRBV30; CDR3aa: CAWGGWTGGHGYTF
v_gene: TRBV10-3; CDR3aa: CAISGQSSGAYEQYF
v_gene: TRBV7-2; CDR3aa: CASSFYRGEDTQYF
v_gene: TRBV9; CDR3aa: CASSSRTGRLAGELFF
v_gene: TRBV28; CDR3aa: CASSPRGLAGKFTYEQYF
v_gene: TRBV2; CDR3aa: CASSAGTGFGETQYF
v_gene: TRBV6-5; CDR3aa: CASSYSTGDYEQYF
v_gene: TRBV28; CDR3aa: CASSSAQGAGGYTF